This TCR beta chain was sequenced in a study of T-cell reconstitution after alpha-beta-depleted transplantation in children. Study observations and caveats: T-cell numbers and diversity, one year after transplant, stemmed largely from T cells that were newly produced. Reportedly, roughly two months post-transplant, alpha-beta T cells arose from several hundred expanded graft clones. For some patients, TCRbeta diversity was high at day 60 because of recipient T cells and thymic progenitors that survived.

There are a few counts of this clonotype. Its cognate antigen is unknown. Unique molecular identifiers were incorporated when the TCRbeta library was constructed. TCRdb used MiXCR to reprocess the PCR reads, holding one entry per CDR3 protein. Here the sample spans around 300,000 distinct CDR3 sequences, around 25% being singletons. Germline V gene data show CDR1 as SGHDT and CDR2 as YYEEEE. This CDR3 contains 13 residues. V was cut by 2 bases and J by 7 bases, with 13 bases left in between. The sample was PBMCs, mostly from graft donor cells, taken 180 days after TCRalphabeta/CD19-depleted stem cell transplant. V usage is TRBV5-6 and J usage is TRBJ2-7; unclear D gene. The sequence was obtained from a male patient younger than 18 who had a stem cell transplant for acute lymphoblastic leukemia, so the T cells may come from the graft donor. The CDR3 sequence is CASSFGPILEQYF. The CDR3 nucleotides are TGTGCCAGCAGCTTCGGACCGATTTTGGAGCAGTACTTC.